This entry describes one T cell receptor beta chain. This sample was taken from a study of blood T cell repertoires in COVID-19. Study details: Collection of acute and convalescent COVID-19 samples took place in the United States, Italy and Spain. PBMCs, B-cell-depleted T cells, or T cells provided the cDNA or gDNA that made up the material.

V lost 2 bases and J 2 bases, leaving 13 bases between the germline ends. Germline CDR1 MNHEY, CDR2 SVGAGI. This CDR3 has 15 amino acids. Under the authors' procedure: Reference gene primer amplification gave nucleated cell count estimates. Sequencing used immunoSEQ multiplex PCR; TCRdb keeps in-frame clones, though not all of them. The V and J calls and clone size were taken over from that table, and D and trimming were inferred from the DNA. The table lists about 300,000 clones, about 90% of them singletons. The sequencing input was peripheral blood. The rearrangement joins TRBV6-5 to TRBJ2-7, with D uncertain. The source of this sequence is a man between 18 and 29 years old with active or convalescent COVID-19. CDR3 amino acids: CASSYLSGDAYEQYF. DNA for the CDR3: TGTGCCAGCAGTTACCTCTCTGGAGACGCCTACGAGCAGTACTTC.